Presented here are 5 T cell receptor beta chains from one specimen sequenced in a study of blood T cell repertoires in COVID-19. Only in-frame clones appear in the TCRdb table, and some are missing; sequencing was by immunoSEQ multiplex PCR. The sample holds approximately 200,000 clones, less than 90% seen once. What was sequenced was peripheral blood. The receptors were gathered from a woman aged 55-69 years who had recovered from COVID-19.

This chain uses TRBV9 with TRBJ2-5; TRBD2 agrees at 9 bases. Trimming removed 2 bases from V and 1 base from J; junction bases left unmatched: 3. The CDR3 totals 15 residues. CDR1 is SGDLS, CDR2 YYNGEE, per germline. CDR3 sequence (DNA): TGTGCCAGCAGCGTGCTAGCGGGGCGCCAAGAGACCCAGTACTTC. Amino acid sequence: CASSVLAGRQETQYF.

This clone was counted a single time. The chain uses TRBV10-3 and TRBJ2-3; 12 nucleotides align to TRBD2. Per the germline V gene, CDR1 is ENHRY and CDR2 is SYGVKD. The CDR3 has 16 residues. V dropped 7 bases and J dropped 2; count of bases not matched to a gene: 7. CDR3 DNA: TGTGCCATCACCAGGACTAGCGGGGCTGCCACAGATACGCAGTATTTT. It codes for CAITRTSGAATDTQYF.

The rearrangement uses TRBV4-1 and TRBJ2-3; 8 nucleotides agree with TRBD2. The CDR3 consists of 15 residues. The germline gives CDR1 MGHRA, CDR2 YSYEKL. V was clipped by 1 base and J by 9 bases; unmatched bases: 9. The DNA for the CDR3 is TGCGCCAGCAGCCAAGTGGGGACTAGTTTCGACACGCAGTATTTT. Translation gives CASSQVGTSFDTQYF.

This rearrangement joins TRBV11-3 to TRBJ2-7, with TRBD2 matching over 8 bases. Germline-derived CDR1 and CDR2 are SGHNT and YENEEA. The length of the CDR3 is 17 residues. The junction had 8 bases not matched to a gene; V was cut back by 1 base and J by 0 bases. CDR3 region: CASSLGSGGSISYEQYF. The CDR3 DNA follows: TGTGCCAGCAGCTTAGGGAGCGGGGGCTCCATCTCCTACGAGCAGTACTTC. Together with reference TRBV11-3 and TRBJ2-7, the CDR3 gives the full variable domain: EAGVVQSPRYKIIEKKQPVAFWCNPISGHNTLYWYLQNLGQGPELLIRYENEEAVDDSQLPKDRFSAERLKGVDSTLKIQPAELGDSAVYLCASSLGSGGSISYEQYFGPGTRLTVT.

This clone was picked up one time. The V gene is TRBV25-1, the J gene TRBJ1-1; D call uncertain. CDR1 MGHDK and CDR2 SYGVNS come from the germline V gene. Trimming cost V 2 bases and J 4 bases, with 11 bases left between them. The CDR3 has 14 residues. The CDR3 loop is CASSEPGWSTEAFF. DNA for the CDR3: TGTGCCAGCAGTGAACCCGGCTGGAGCACTGAAGCTTTCTTT.